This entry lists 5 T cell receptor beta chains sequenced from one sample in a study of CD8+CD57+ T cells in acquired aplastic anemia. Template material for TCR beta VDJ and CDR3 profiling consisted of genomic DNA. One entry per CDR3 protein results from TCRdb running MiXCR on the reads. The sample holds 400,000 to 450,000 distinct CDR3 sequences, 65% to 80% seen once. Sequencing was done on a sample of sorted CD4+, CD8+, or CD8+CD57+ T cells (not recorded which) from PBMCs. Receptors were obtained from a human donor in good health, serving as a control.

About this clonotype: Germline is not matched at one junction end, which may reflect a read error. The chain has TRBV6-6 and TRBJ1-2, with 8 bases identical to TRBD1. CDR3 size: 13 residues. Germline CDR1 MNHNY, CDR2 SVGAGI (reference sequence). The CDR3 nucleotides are TGTGCCATCAGTGAGCGGACAGGGAAGGGCTACACCTTC. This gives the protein CAISERTGKGYTF.

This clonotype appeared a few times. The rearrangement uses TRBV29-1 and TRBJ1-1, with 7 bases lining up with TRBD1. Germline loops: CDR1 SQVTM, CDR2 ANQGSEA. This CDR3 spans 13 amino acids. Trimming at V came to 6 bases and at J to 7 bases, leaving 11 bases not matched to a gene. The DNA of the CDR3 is TGCAGCGTCGGATACAGGGGTGGGAGTGAAGCTTTCTTT. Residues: CSVGYRGGSEAFF. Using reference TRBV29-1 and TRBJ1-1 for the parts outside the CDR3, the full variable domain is SAVISQKPSRDICQRGTSLTIQCQVDSQVTMMFWYRQQPGQSLTLIATANQGSEATYESGFVIDKFPISRPNLTFSTLTVSNMSPEDSSIYLCSVGYRGGSEAFFGQGTRLTVV.

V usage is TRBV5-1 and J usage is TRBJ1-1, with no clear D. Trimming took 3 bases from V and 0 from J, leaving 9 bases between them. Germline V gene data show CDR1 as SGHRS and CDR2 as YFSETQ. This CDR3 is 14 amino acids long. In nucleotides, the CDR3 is TGCGCCAGCAGCTACCGTGGGATGAACACTGAAGCTTTCTTT. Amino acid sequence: CASSYRGMNTEAFF.

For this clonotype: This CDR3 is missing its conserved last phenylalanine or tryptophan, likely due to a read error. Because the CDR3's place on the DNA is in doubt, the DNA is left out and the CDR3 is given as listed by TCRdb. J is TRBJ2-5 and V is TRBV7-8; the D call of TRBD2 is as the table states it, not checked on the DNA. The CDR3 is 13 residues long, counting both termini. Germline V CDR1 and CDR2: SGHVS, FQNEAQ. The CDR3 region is CASSIRVGRARNH.

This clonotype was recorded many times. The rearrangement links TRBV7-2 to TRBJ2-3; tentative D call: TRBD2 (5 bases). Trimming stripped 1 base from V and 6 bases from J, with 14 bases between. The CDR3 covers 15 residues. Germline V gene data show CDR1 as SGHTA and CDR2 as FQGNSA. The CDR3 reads CASSLVAGGYDTQYF. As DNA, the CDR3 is TGTGCCAGCAGCTTAGTGGCTGGAGGATACGATACGCAGTATTTT.